This T cell receptor (beta chain) was sequenced for a study of T cell repertoires in aging, cancer and after chemotherapy. At the level of the study: Healthy donor repertoires were recorded over several months to years and showed clear clonal overlap. Some 10 million TCR reads were in the whole dataset. Overall study results and limits: Untreated cancer patients had significantly lower blood TCR diversity than age-matched healthy donors. The repertoire data cannot show anything about immunological memory following chemotherapy.

Germline-derived CDR1 and CDR2 are MDHEN and SYDVKM. Trimming pared 8 bases from V and 0 bases from J, leaving 11 bases between. The CDR3 spans 14 residues. A remark on this clonotype: Its specificity is unknown.

Amplification of TCR beta used genomic DNA extracted from peripheral blood. TRB rearrangements spanning V, D and J were amplified using mixed TRB-A/B primers. One entry per CDR3 protein results from TCRdb running MiXCR on the multiplex PCR reads. The sample shows about 8,700 distinct CDR3 sequences, 32% of them seen only once. The chain uses TRBV28 and TRBJ1-3; D uncertain. Sequencing input: blood. This TCR derives from a human donor in good health. The CDR3 DNA reads TGTGCCAGCGTAGGACTTCTCTCTGGAAACACCATATATTTT. As protein: CASVGLLSGNTIYF.